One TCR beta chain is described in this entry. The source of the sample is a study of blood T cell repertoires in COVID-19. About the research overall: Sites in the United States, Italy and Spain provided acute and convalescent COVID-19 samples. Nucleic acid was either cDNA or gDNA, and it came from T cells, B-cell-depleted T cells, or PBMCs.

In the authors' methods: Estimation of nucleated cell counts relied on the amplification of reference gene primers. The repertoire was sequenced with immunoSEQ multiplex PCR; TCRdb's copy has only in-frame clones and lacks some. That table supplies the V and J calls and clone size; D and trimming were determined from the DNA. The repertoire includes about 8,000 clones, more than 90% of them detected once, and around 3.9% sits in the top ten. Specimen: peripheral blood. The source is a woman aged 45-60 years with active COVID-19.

Written as DNA, the CDR3 is TGTGCCAGCAGCTTAGAGGTTACAGCCTATGAAAAACTGTTTTTT. Its protein is CASSLEVTAYEKLFF. The chain employs TRBV11-2 and TRBJ1-4; no definite D call. V was shortened by 0 bases and J by 6 bases, with 11 bases between the two germline ends. Germline V lookup: CDR1 SGHAT, CDR2 FQNNGV. The CDR3 has 15 amino acids.